This T cell receptor (beta chain) stems from a study of shared clonotypes between healthy human individuals. Overall study results and limits: Rarefaction indicated that sorted-subset sequencing remained incomplete although depth was large.

The method was immunoSEQ multiplex PCR; TCRdb's version includes in-frame clones alone and lacks a portion of them. Of fewer than 3 million clones in the sample, around 90% were seen once. The CDR3 is made up of 14 amino acids. V was clipped by 2 bases and J by 2 bases, with 9 bases between them. Germline values: CDR1 SGHVS, CDR2 FQNEAQ. Concerning this clone: Its cognate antigen is unknown.

Sequenced sample: naive CD4+ T cells from PBMCs. Regarding subset: CD45RA+ positively selected. The TCR comes from a man younger than 35 in good health. Some clones in this sample may be carry-over from other donors' samples. This chain uses TRBV7-8 with TRBJ1-2, with D uncertain. The CDR3 loop reads CASSLIGQNYGYTF. Written as DNA, the CDR3 is TGTGCCAGCAGCTTAATTGGGCAGAACTATGGCTACACCTTC. The full variable domain, in which reference TRBV7-8 and TRBJ1-2 provide the parts outside the CDR3, is GAGVSQSPRYKVAKRGQDVALRCDPISGHVSLFWYQQALGQGPEFLTYFQNEAQLDKSGLPSDRFFAERPEGSVSTLKIQRTQQEDSAVYLCASSLIGQNYGYTFGSGTRLTVV.